These 3 T cell receptor beta chains were sequenced from one sample in a study of blood T cells in healthy people across ages. The second PCR ran about 6 to 11 cycles with a sample-barcoded 5' primer and J-beta primers. TCRdb re-analysed the 5' RACE reads in MiXCR, keeping a single row per CDR3 protein. The sample shows about 640,000 distinct CDR3 sequences, roughly three fifths of them seen only once. The sequencing sample was made of blood. The receptors were sampled from a man between 60 and 75 years old in good health.

In this sample, this clonotype turned up a few times. V and J are TRBV20-1 and TRBJ2-5; 7 bases line up with TRBD2. CDR3 size: 15 residues. Trimming cost V 0 bases and J 1 base; bases outside gene matches: 5. CDR1 DFQATT and CDR2 SNEGSKA come from the germline V gene (reference sequence). The CDR3 nucleotides read TGCAGTGCTAGAGATCTGGGACTACCCCAAGAGACCCAGTACTTC. It translates to CSARDLGLPQETQYF.

For this clonotype: A read error is possible here, since a much larger clone lies one base away. The chain recombines TRBV29-1 with TRBJ2-1; D gene unclear. Near its end, the DNA agrees better with TRBJ2-7, so the J call may be wrong. The CDR3 spans 11 residues. Per germline, CDR1 SQVTM and CDR2 ANQGSEA. CDR3 amino acids: CSVKTYNEQYF. The CDR3 DNA reads TGCAGCGTTAAAACCTACAATGAGCAGTACTTC.

The chain carries TRBV5-1 and TRBJ1-1; D not certain. The V end lost 4 bases, the J end lost 4 bases, and 11 bases lay between the germline ends. The CDR3 spans 13 residues. From germline, CDR1 is SGHRS and CDR2 YFSETQ. CDR3 nucleotide sequence: TGCGCCAGCAGCAGCGCGGTGTCCACTGAAGCTTTCTTT. It specifies CASSSAVSTEAFF.